This TCR beta chain emerged from a study of blood T cell repertoires in COVID-19. Study-level information: Acute and convalescent COVID-19 samples came from the United States, Italy and Spain.

CDR3 length equals 13 residues. The V end was cut by 4 bases, the J end by 4 bases, with 10 bases between. Germline V gene data show CDR1 as LGHDT and CDR2 as YNNKEL (reference sequence). Original methodology: Amplification from reference gene primers served as the basis for estimated nucleated cell counts. Clones were sequenced by immunoSEQ multiplex PCR, and TCRdb holds only the in-frame ones, with some missing. D and trimming come from the DNA, and the V and J calls and clone size come from that table. The table has around 300,000 clones, approximately 86% seen once; the top ten hold 0.8% to 1%. Sequencing used PBMCs or T cells enriched from blood (not recorded which). The chain employs TRBV3-1 (or the pseudogene TRBV3-2) and TRBJ1-1; D is possibly TRBD1 (5 bases). The receptor comes from a young woman who had recovered from COVID-19. Here the CDR3 reads CASSPARATEAFF. The CDR3 DNA reads TGTGCCAGCAGCCCGGCCAGGGCCACTGAAGCTTTCTTT.